One and the same sample provided the 18 T cell receptor beta chains below, sequenced in a study of shared clonotypes between healthy human individuals. The protocol was immunoSEQ multiplex PCR, while the TCRdb copy is restricted to in-frame clones and leaves out a portion. Seen here are around 1.1 million clones, roughly 74% observed once, and the top ten hold 0.61%. Source material: memory CD4+ T cells from PBMCs. Subset: CD45RA-negative fraction. These receptors all stem from a man younger than 35 in good health. Some clones in this sample may be carry-over from other donors' samples.

The sample holds a few counts of this clone. The chain employs TRBV5-1 and TRBJ1-5, with 7 bases lining up with TRBD1. Germline CDR1 and CDR2: SGHRS and YFSETQ. With 4 bases clipped from V and 4 bases from J, the junction kept 5 bases outside the gene matches. The CDR3 has 14 residues. The chain's CDR3 is CASSMGTENQPQHF. The CDR3 DNA reads TGCGCCAGCAGCATGGGGACAGAAAATCAGCCCCAGCATTTT.

About this clone: The same CDR3 is also encoded by other DNA sequences in this sample. The V call is TRBV7-2, the J call TRBJ2-5; 8 bases map to TRBD2. CDR3 length: 15 residues. With 1 base clipped from V and 1 base from J, the junction kept 2 bases outside the gene matches. Germline V gives CDR1 SGHTA, CDR2 FQGNSA. CDR3 protein: CASSLGSGAQETQYF. In DNA form, the CDR3 reads TGTGCCAGCAGCTTAGGTAGCGGGGCCCAAGAGACCCAGTACTTC. The whole variable domain, filled in from reference TRBV7-2 and TRBJ2-5, reads GAGVSQSPSNKVTEKGKDVELRCDPISGHTALYWYRQSLGQGLEFLIYFQGNSAPDKSGLPSDRFSAERTGGSVSTLTIQRTQQEDSAVYLCASSLGSGAQETQYFGPGTRLLVL.

The chain links TRBV5-5 to TRBJ1-2, with D possibly being TRBD1 (5 bases). Trimming pared 4 bases from V and 4 bases from J, leaving 14 bases between. The germline V gene has CDR1 SGHKS and CDR2 YYEKEE (reference sequence). There are 14 residues in the CDR3. CDR3 in DNA: TGTGCCAGCAGCGAACCGGGACTGAGCTATGGCTACACCTTC. This translates into CASSEPGLSYGYTF.

The chain carries TRBV18 and TRBJ2-3; no definite D call. Germline-derived CDR1 and CDR2 are KGHSH and LQKENI. V was trimmed by 2 bases and J by 0 bases, leaving 15 bases between them. The CDR3 runs to 17 residues. CDR3 nucleotides: TGTGCCAGCTCACCATTTCTGGCAGAACCTAGCACAGATACGCAGTATTTT. Translated, it gives CASSPFLAEPSTDTQYF.

The chain carries TRBV5-8 and TRBJ2-1, with TRBD1 matching over 7 bases. The germline gives CDR1 SGHTS, CDR2 YDEGEE. Trimming removed 3 bases from V and 3 bases from J; junction bases left unmatched: 3. The CDR3 extends over 14 amino acids. The CDR3 nucleotides read TGTGCCAGCAGCTACGGACAGGTCTACAATGAGCAGTTCTTC. Translating it yields CASSYGQVYNEQFF.

As regards this clone: The same CDR3 arises from other DNA sequences in this sample as well. This CDR3 is CASSQVGGSYNEQFF. The CDR3 region has the DNA TGCGCCAGCAGCCAAGTCGGCGGGAGCTACAATGAGCAGTTCTTC. The chain combines TRBV4-3 with TRBJ2-1; 7 nucleotides align to TRBD2. The germline V gene encodes CDR1 LGHNA and CDR2 YSLEER. There are 15 residues in the CDR3. The trim removed 1 base at V and 3 bases at J, leaving 3 bases unmatched.

This clone was found a few times. The V gene is TRBV7-6, the J gene TRBJ2-7, with D possibly matching TRBD1 (7 bases). V was trimmed by 4 bases and J by 4 bases, leaving 14 bases between them. The CDR3 runs to 14 residues. The germline gives CDR1 SGHVS, CDR2 FNYEAQ. CDR3 DNA: TGTGCCAGCAGCTCAACAGGGGCGGGGTACGAGCAGTACTTC. Translation: CASSSTGAGYEQYF.

In its sample, this clone was seen a few times. A much more abundant neighbour one base away suggests this may be a read error. Additional DNA sequences in this sample encode the identical CDR3. The rearrangement links TRBV7-2 to TRBJ2-3; D not certain. The length of the CDR3 is 12 residues. V was trimmed by 2 bases and J by 4 bases, leaving 4 bases between them. Looked up from germline, CDR1 is SGHTA and CDR2 is FQGNSA. CDR3 residues: CASSLSADTQYF. CDR3 DNA: TGTGCCAGCAGCTTAAGCGCAGATACGCAGTATTTT.

The chain employs TRBV11-2 and TRBJ2-3, with D uncertain. This CDR3 spans 14 amino acids. V lost 1 base to trimming and J lost 6 bases, with 11 bases between them. Germline lookup yields CDR1 SGHAT and CDR2 FQNNGV. DNA for the CDR3: TGTGCCAGCAGCTTAGCTATTGTCGGGGATACGCAGTATTTT. Its translation is CASSLAIVGDTQYF.

This chain joins TRBV6-1 and TRBJ1-1, with D unclear. Germline V gene lookup returns CDR1 MNHNS and CDR2 SASEGT. V dropped 2 bases and J dropped 1 base, with 8 bases sitting between them. The length of the CDR3 is 14 residues. CDR3 sequence reads: CASSESVANTEAFF. CDR3 DNA sequence: TGTGCCAGCAGTGAAAGTGTGGCGAACACTGAAGCTTTCTTT.

The gene calls are TRBV25-1 and TRBJ2-3; the D gene is possibly TRBD2 (6 bases). CDR1 is MGHDK and CDR2 is SYGVNS in the germline V gene. The CDR3 is 13 amino acids. V was shortened by 7 bases and J by 6 bases, with 14 bases between the two germline ends. The CDR3 coding sequence is TGTGCCAGCACGGAGGGGAAGGGTGATACGCAGTATTTT. This sequence encodes CASTEGKGDTQYF. The complete variable domain, with remaining parts taken from reference TRBV25-1 and TRBJ2-3, reads EADIYQTPRYLVIGTGKKITLECSQTMGHDKMYWYQQDPGMELHLIHYSYGVNSTEKGDLSSESTVSRIRTEHFPLTLESARPSHTSQYLCASTEGKGDTQYFGPGTRLTVL.

The chain recombines TRBV27 with TRBJ1-6; D may be TRBD1 (6 bases). The V gene's germline CDR1 is MNHEY and CDR2 SMNVEV (reference sequence). The CDR3 runs to 13 residues. The V end lost 5 bases, the J end lost 10 bases, and 12 bases lay between the germline ends. CDR3 DNA sequence: TGTGCCAGCAGTCCTACAGGGTGGTCACCCCTCCACTTT. It is translated as CASSPTGWSPLHF.

The J gene is TRBJ1-1, the V gene TRBV9; a possible D gene is TRBD1 (5 bases). Trimming left V 2 bases short and J 4 bases short, with 15 bases between. The germline V gene has CDR1 SGDLS and CDR2 YYNGEE. The length of the CDR3 is 15 residues. The CDR3 DNA reads TGTGCCAGCAGCGTTCGCGATGGGGGGACCACTGAAGCTTTCTTT. Its translation: CASSVRDGGTTEAFF. The whole variable domain, remainder taken from reference TRBV9 and TRBJ1-1, is DSGVTQTPKHLITATGQRVTLRCSPRSGDLSVYWYQQSLDQGLQFLIQYYNGEERAKGNILERFSAQQFPDLHSELNLSSLELGDSALYFCASSVRDGGTTEAFFGQGTRLTVV.

In DNA form, the CDR3 reads TGTGCCAGCAGCTTTAGTCCAGCTGGAAACACCATATATTTT. This codes for CASSFSPAGNTIYF. The chain links TRBV5-6 to TRBJ1-3; no firm D call. The CDR3 is 14 residues long. Germline V gene lookup returns CDR1 SGHDT and CDR2 YYEEEE. The V end was cut by 2 bases, the J end by 2 bases, with 8 bases between.

The rearrangement uses TRBV30 and TRBJ1-1; no clear D. Per the germline V gene, CDR1 is GTSNPN and CDR2 is SVGIG (reference sequence). The germline V and J ends were trimmed by 0 bases and 1 base, with 9 bases remaining between them. The CDR3 sequence is 14 residues long. The CDR3 DNA is TGTGCCTGGAGTGTCGGCACTGCGAACACTGAAGCTTTCTTT. Translation gives CAWSVGTANTEAFF.

As concerns this clone: Germline and junction disagree at one end, which may indicate a read error. This chain uses TRBV6-1 with TRBJ2-6, with D perhaps TRBD1 or TRBD2 (5 bases each). Per germline, CDR1 MNHNS and CDR2 SASEGT. The CDR3 consists of 15 residues. In DNA form, the CDR3 reads TGTGCCATCAGTGTTTTGGGGGCTGGGGCCAACGTCCTGACTTTC. Its translation: CAISVLGAGANVLTF.

V and J are TRBV9 and TRBJ2-7; possibly TRBD1 for D (6 bases). This CDR3 spans 15 amino acids. With 5 bases removed from V and 3 bases from J, the gap between germline ends came to 18 bases. From germline, CDR1 is SGDLS and CDR2 YYNGEE. The CDR3 bases are TGTGCCAGCAGTCCACAGTTACAGGGCGGCTACGAGCAGTACTTC. It codes for CASSPQLQGGYEQYF.

J is TRBJ2-7 and V is TRBV2; D might be TRBD2 (7 bases). From germline, CDR1 is SNHLY and CDR2 FYNNEI. CDR3 length equals 14 residues. Trimming cost V 7 bases and J 5 bases, with 18 bases left between them. DNA for the CDR3: TGTGCCAGCACCCCGTGGTGGGAGGGGGACGAGCAGTACTTC. Protein: CASTPWWEGDEQYF.